This T cell receptor (beta chain) derives from a study of CD8 T cell repertoires and HIV-1 epitope variants. Points on this clone: Its antigen is unidentified. One end of the junction varies from germline; a read error may be responsible.

General study results and limits: Most of the nine antigen-specific clonotypes appeared cross-reactive to autologous or escape variants.

This CDR3 region has 16 residues. CDR1 is ENHRY and CDR2 is SYGVKD in the germline V gene. Profiled with immunoSEQ multiplex PCR; TCRdb holds only in-frame clones, not every one. The sample lists fewer than 5,500 clones, about 68% occurring once. The receptor was derived from a male donor with HIV. The sample taken for sequencing was cultured CD8+ T cells derived from PBMCs. The chain couples TRBV10-3 to TRBJ1-2, with D hard to call. The CDR3 coding sequence is TGTGCCAGCAGTGAACTTCCACAAGACCTAGACTATGGCTACACCTTC. The encoded protein is CASSELPQDLDYGYTF.